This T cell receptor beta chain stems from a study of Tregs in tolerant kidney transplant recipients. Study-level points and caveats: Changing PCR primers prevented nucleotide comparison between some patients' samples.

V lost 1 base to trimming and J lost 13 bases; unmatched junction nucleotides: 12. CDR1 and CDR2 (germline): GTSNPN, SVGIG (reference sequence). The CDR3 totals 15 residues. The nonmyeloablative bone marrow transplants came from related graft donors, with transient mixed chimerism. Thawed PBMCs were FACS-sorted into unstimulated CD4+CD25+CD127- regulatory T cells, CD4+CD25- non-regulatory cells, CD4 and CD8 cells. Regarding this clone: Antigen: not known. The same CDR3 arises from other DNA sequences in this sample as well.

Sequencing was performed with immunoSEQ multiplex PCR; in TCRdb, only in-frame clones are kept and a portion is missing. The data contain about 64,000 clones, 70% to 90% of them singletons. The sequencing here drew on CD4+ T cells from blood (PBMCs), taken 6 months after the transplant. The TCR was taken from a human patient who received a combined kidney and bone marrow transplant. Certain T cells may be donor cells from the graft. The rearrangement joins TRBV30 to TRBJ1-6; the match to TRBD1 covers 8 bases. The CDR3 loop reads CAWSAPRTGNPPLHF. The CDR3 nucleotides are TGTGCCTGGAGTGCGCCTCGGACAGGGAATCCCCCCCTCCACTTT.